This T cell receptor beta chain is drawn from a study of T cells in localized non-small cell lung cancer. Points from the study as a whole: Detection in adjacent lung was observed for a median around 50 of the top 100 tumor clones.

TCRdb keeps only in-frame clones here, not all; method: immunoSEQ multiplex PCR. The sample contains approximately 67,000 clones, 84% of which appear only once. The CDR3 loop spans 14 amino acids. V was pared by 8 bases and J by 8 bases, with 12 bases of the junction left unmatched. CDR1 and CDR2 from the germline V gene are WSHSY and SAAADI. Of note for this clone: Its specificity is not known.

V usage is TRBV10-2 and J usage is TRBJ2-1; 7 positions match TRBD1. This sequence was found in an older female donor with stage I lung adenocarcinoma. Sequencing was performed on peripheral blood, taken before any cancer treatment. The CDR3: CASGGATGFDEQFF. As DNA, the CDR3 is TGCGCCAGCGGGGGAGCGACAGGGTTCGATGAGCAGTTCTTC.